These 14 T cell receptor beta chains were all obtained from the same sample, sequenced in a study of T-cell memory formation after mild COVID-19. Via MiXCR, TCRdb re-called the 5' RACE reads, giving one row per CDR3 protein. The sample records around 370,000 distinct CDR3 sequences, under 25% being singletons. Material for sequencing was PBMCs or a T cell subset sorted from them (not recorded which). These receptors all come from an adult woman who had mild COVID-19 (a few samples of this study predate the infection). Cell type and time point are not known.

The J gene is TRBJ2-7, the V gene TRBV6-2 or TRBV6-3; no firm D call. The CDR3 runs 13 residues. The germline gives CDR1 MNHEY, CDR2 SVGEGT. V lost 5 bases and J 7 bases, leaving 15 bases between the germline ends. CDR3 DNA sequence: TGTGCCAGCAGTCACGTCCCCGAAACGGAGCAGTACTTC. It encodes CASSHVPETEQYF.

J is TRBJ2-5 and V is TRBV5-8; no clear D. Per the germline V gene, CDR1 is SGHTS and CDR2 is YDEGEE. V lost 0 bases to trimming and J lost 5 bases, with 17 bases between them. This CDR3 has 16 residues. The CDR3 sequence is CASSLGRQPRRETQYF. CDR3 bases: TGTGCCAGCAGCTTGGGCCGGCAGCCCCGGCGGGAGACCCAGTACTTC.

The V call is TRBV5-1, the J call TRBJ2-2, with TRBD1 as a possible D gene (6 bases). The germline CDR1 and CDR2 sequences are SGHRS and YFSETQ. The V end lost 2 bases, the J end lost 6 bases, and 8 bases lay between the germline ends. The CDR3 extends over 13 amino acids. As DNA, the CDR3 is TGCGCCAGCAGCTTATCAGGGGCCGGGGAGCTGTTTTTT. It encodes CASSLSGAGELFF.

This clonotype turned up a few times. CDR3 region: CASSRYMNTEAFF. The CDR3 DNA follows: TGTGCCAGCAGTCGCTATATGAACACTGAAGCTTTCTTT. The J gene is TRBJ1-1, the V gene TRBV27; D unresolved. Trimming stripped 5 bases from V and 0 bases from J, with 7 bases between. In germline, CDR1 is MNHEY, CDR2 SMNVEV (reference sequence). There are 13 residues in the CDR3.

The V gene is TRBV9, the J gene TRBJ2-5, with 9 bases that match TRBD2. Germline CDR1 is SGDLS and CDR2 is YYNGEE. V lost 5 bases, J lost 2 bases, and 10 bases stayed unmatched. The length of the CDR3 is 16 residues. CDR3 bases: TGTGCCAGCAGTGCCGGGACTAGCCCCCAGCAAGAGACCCAGTACTTC. This encodes CASSAGTSPQQETQYF.

Ten or more counts support this clonotype. The chain links TRBV20-1 to TRBJ2-7; D gene unclear. From germline, CDR1 is DFQATT and CDR2 SNEGSKA (reference sequence). The CDR3 runs 14 residues. The V end lost 1 base, the J end lost 2 bases, and 12 bases lay between the germline ends. CDR3: CSARVGDPPYEQYF. The CDR3 region has the DNA TGCAGTGCTAGAGTTGGAGACCCTCCCTACGAGCAGTACTTC.

This sequence joins TRBV29-1 and TRBJ2-2; 9 nucleotides agree with TRBD1. The CDR3 length is 12 residues. V dropped 7 bases and J dropped 6; count of bases not matched to a gene: 3. Germline CDR1 is SQVTM and CDR2 is ANQGSEA. CDR3 loop: CSARQGAGELFF. The CDR3 DNA sequence: TGCAGCGCAAGACAGGGGGCCGGGGAGCTGTTTTTT.

This clonotype was recorded only once. The chain employs TRBV29-1 and TRBJ2-7; no clear D. The ends were cut back, 3 bases at V and 1 base at J, with 7 bases in the middle. CDR3 size: 12 residues. The germline V gene has CDR1 SQVTM and CDR2 ANQGSEA. DNA for the CDR3: TGCAGCGTTGAGGATAGATCCTACGAGCAGTACTTC. Its translation is CSVEDRSYEQYF.

This clonotype showed up just a few times. The V and J genes are TRBV5-1 and TRBJ2-7, with D hard to call. V was cut by 0 bases and J by 0 bases, with 13 bases left in between. The germline V gene has CDR1 SGHRS and CDR2 YFSETQ. This CDR3 has 16 amino acids. The CDR3 DNA reads TGCGCCAGCAGCTTGGAAGCACACCGGCTCTCCTACGAGCAGTACTTC. This translates into CASSLEAHRLSYEQYF.

This clonotype appeared a few times. The rearrangement joins TRBV5-1 to TRBJ1-3; D gene uncertain. V gave up 5 bases and J gave up 11 bases, with 11 bases separating them. The CDR3 loop spans 11 amino acids. Looked up from germline, CDR1 is SGHRS and CDR2 is YFSETQ. In nucleotides, the CDR3 is TGCGCCAGCAGGGGAGGAGTTGCCATATATTTT. Translation: CASRGGVAIYF. Full variable domain (missing parts from reference TRBV5-1 and TRBJ1-3): KAGVTQTPRYLIKTRGQQVTLSCSPISGHRSVSWYQQTPGQGLQFLFEYFSETQRNKGNFPGRFSGRQFSNSRSEMNVSTLELGDSALYLCASRGGVAIYFGEGSWLTVV.

This clonotype has just a few counts. In DNA, the CDR3 is TGTGCCAGCAGTGCCCGACAGGGGTCCCAGTCTGGGGCCAACGTCCTGACTTTC. This gives the protein CASSARQGSQSGANVLTF. The chain links TRBV25-1 to TRBJ2-6, with 8 bases lining up with TRBD1. Germline lookup yields CDR1 MGHDK and CDR2 SYGVNS. The CDR3 is made up of 18 amino acids. With V trimmed by 4 bases and J by 1 base, 9 bases remained unmatched.

The chain has TRBV7-2 and TRBJ2-1; tentative D call: TRBD1 (5 bases). CDR1 and CDR2 (germline): SGHTA, FQGNSA. The germline V and J ends were trimmed by 2 bases and 0 bases, with 11 bases remaining between them. The CDR3 consists of 16 residues. The CDR3 protein is CASSLLGQGSYNEQFF. The CDR3 DNA is TGTGCCAGCAGCTTATTAGGGCAGGGCTCCTACAATGAGCAGTTCTTC.

This clonotype was recorded a few times. The chain links TRBV12-3 or TRBV12-4 to TRBJ2-3; unclear D gene. The V and J ends lost 3 bases and 0 bases respectively, with 7 bases between them. The CDR3 runs 14 residues. CDR3 DNA: TGTGCCAGCAGTTTCCCGAGTAGCACAGATACGCAGTATTTT. Translating it yields CASSFPSSTDTQYF.

The chain is built from TRBV7-9 and TRBJ2-3; the match to TRBD1 covers 8 bases. J gave up 3 bases and V 3 bases, and 5 bases lay outside the gene matches. This CDR3 is built from 15 residues. Per the germline V gene, CDR1 is SEHNR and CDR2 is FQNEAQ (reference sequence). CDR3 protein: CASSFGTGFTDTQYF. For the CDR3, the DNA is TGTGCCAGCAGCTTCGGGACAGGATTTACAGATACGCAGTATTTT.